This record covers a single T cell receptor beta chain. Its antigen is not yet known. No much larger clone is present one base from it, and per-base qualities are unavailable. This entry comes from a study of blood T cell repertoires in COVID-19 (dated by TCRdb to the early 2020s). As for the study more broadly: Samples covering the acute and convalescent phases of COVID-19 were provided by collaborators in the United States, Italy and Spain. A de-identified subject ID, COVID-19 status, age in years and sex were almost always included in the sample metadata. The dataset comprised deeply sampled blood TCRbeta repertoires from subjects exposed to, actively infected with, or recovered from COVID-19. Where HLA class I and class II types were available, the types were taken from metadata supplied by the sample provider, not from assay-based typing. The samples were drawn from two sources: the first 160 participants of the ongoing ImmuneRACE study, and 950 to 1,500 subjects contributed by 6 global collaborators. The repertoires were made available in a free public database intended to serve as a resource for research on the immune response to SARS-CoV-2. The prospective study material was composed of cDNA or gDNA derived from T cells, B-cell-depleted T cells, or PBMCs. Findings and caveats that apply to the study as a whole: How much clinical and demographic metadata was included differed by source and by participant, and the metadata was provided uncurated.

The collaborating institutions used their own protocols to collect whole blood in K2EDTA tubes. For TCRbeta analysis, collaborator samples were shipped as frozen whole blood, as isolated PBMCs, or as DNA extracted from either sample type. CDR1 and CDR2, per the germline V gene (reference sequence), are DFQATT and SNEGSKA. Measured from the cysteine to the phenylalanine, the CDR3 is 10 residues long. Only the CDR3 DNA stays, 30 bases, in frame from base 1. The immunoSEQ Assay, a bias-controlled multiplex PCR, was used to amplify TCRbeta CDR3 regions from genomic DNA. On the authors' methods: Nucleated cell counts per sample were estimated from amplification of reference gene primers within the assay. To quantify the absolute abundance of each unique TCRbeta CDR3 rearrangement, sequence reads were collapsed and filtered. For each sample, productive Simpson clonality was calculated by taking the square root of Simpson's diversity index across productive rearrangements. TCRdb's version of the immuneACCESS table is confined to in-frame rearrangements and falls short of the full clone set. An unresolved V gene accounts for under half of the shortfall where checked; the remainder is of unknown origin. V, J and clone size were drawn from that table, and D and trimming were deduced from the DNA. The sample contains 70,000 to 95,000 clones, around 90% of them found a single time. The ten largest clones add up to 4.8% of the sample.

The rearrangement joined TRBV20-1 to TRBJ2-4; the D gene identity is not certain. The receptor's source is a woman of 80 years or more with active COVID-19. The sequencing sample was made of peripheral blood. CDR3 protein: CSRTKNIQYF. In nucleotides, the sequence is TGCAGCAGAACCAAAAACATTCAGTACTTC.